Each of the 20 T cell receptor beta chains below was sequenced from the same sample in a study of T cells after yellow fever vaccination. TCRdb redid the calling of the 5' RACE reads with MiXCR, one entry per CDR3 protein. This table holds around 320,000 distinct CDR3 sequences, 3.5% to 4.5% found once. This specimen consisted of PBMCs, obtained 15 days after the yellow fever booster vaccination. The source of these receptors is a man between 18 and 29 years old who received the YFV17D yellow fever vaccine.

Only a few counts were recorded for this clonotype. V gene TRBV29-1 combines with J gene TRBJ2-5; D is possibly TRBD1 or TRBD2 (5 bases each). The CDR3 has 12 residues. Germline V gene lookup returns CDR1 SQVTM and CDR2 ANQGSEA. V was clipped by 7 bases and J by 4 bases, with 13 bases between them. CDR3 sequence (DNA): TGCAGCGCCTGGGGGACCGGAGAGACCCAGTACTTC. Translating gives CSAWGTGETQYF.

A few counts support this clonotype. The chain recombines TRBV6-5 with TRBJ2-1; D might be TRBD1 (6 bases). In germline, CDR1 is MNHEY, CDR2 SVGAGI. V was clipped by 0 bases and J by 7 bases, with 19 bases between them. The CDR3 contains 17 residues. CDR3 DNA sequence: TGTGCCAGCAGTTACTCGGGGACAAACGGCCAGCATAATGAGCAGTTCTTC. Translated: CASSYSGTNGQHNEQFF.

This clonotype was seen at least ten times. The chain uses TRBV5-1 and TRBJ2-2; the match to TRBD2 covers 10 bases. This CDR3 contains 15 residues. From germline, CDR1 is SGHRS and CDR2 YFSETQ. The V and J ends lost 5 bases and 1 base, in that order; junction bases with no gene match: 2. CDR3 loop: CASSSSGGNTGELFF. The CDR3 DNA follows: TGCGCCAGCAGTTCTAGCGGGGGGAACACCGGGGAGCTGTTTTTT.

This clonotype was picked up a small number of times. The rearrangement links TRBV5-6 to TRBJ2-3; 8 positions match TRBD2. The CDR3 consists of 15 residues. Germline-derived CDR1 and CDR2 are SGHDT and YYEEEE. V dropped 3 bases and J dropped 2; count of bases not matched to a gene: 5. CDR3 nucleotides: TGTGCCAGCAGCTGGGGACTAGGGGACACAGATACGCAGTATTTT. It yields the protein CASSWGLGDTDTQYF.

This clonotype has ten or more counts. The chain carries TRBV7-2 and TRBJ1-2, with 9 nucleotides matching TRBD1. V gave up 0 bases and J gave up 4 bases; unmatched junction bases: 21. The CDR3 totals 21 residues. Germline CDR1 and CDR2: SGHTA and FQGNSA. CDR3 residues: CASSLAFKLKRGQGSGYGYTF. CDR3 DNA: TGTGCCAGCAGCTTAGCGTTTAAGTTAAAGAGAGGACAGGGGTCAGGCTATGGCTACACCTTC.

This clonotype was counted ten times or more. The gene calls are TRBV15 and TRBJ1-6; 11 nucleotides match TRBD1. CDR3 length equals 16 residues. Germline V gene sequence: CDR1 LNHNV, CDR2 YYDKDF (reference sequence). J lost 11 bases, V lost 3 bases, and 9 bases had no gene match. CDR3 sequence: CATSRGQGGKDPPLHF. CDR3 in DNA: TGTGCCACCAGCAGGGGACAGGGGGGCAAGGATCCACCCCTCCACTTT.

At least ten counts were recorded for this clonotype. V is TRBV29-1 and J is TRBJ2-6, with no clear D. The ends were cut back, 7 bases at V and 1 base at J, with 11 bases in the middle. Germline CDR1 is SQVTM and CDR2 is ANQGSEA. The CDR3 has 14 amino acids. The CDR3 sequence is CSEKRRSGANVLTF. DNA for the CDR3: TGCAGCGAGAAGAGAAGGTCTGGGGCCAACGTCCTGACTTTC.

This CDR3 is CASSPRTAGTGELFF. The CDR3 DNA is TGTGCCAGCAGCCCCCGAACCGCAGGGACCGGGGAGCTGTTTTTT. The chain uses TRBV4-2 and TRBJ2-2; tentatively, D is TRBD1 (5 bases). V was trimmed by 4 bases and J by 5 bases, leaving 14 bases between them. The CDR3 is 15 residues long. Germline CDR1 and CDR2: LGHNA and YNFKEQ.

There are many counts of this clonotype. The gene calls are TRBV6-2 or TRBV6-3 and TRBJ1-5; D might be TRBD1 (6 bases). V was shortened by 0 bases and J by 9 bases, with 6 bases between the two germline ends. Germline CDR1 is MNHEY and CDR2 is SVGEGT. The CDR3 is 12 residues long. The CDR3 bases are TGTGCCAGCAGTTACTCGACAGGGCCCCAGCATTTT. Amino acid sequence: CASSYSTGPQHF.

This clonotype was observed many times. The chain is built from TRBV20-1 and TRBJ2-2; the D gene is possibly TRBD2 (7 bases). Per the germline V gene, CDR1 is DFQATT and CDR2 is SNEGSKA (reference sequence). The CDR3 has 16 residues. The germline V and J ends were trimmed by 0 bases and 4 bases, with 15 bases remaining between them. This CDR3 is CSARDLRGPPTGELFF. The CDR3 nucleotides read TGCAGTGCTAGAGATCTGCGGGGGCCGCCCACCGGGGAGCTGTTTTTT.

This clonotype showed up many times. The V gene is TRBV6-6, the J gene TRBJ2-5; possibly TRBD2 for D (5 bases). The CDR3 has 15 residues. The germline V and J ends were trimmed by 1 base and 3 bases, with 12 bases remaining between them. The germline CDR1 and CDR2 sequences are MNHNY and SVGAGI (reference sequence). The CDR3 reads CASSYWRAAEETQYF. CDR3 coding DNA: TGTGCCAGCAGTTACTGGCGGGCGGCAGAAGAGACCCAGTACTTC.

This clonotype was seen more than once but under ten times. This CDR3 reads CALGTDTQYF. The CDR3 region has the DNA TGTGCCTTAGGGACAGATACGCAGTATTTT. V and J are TRBV12-3 or TRBV12-4 and TRBJ2-3; D is undetermined. V lost 11 bases to trimming and J lost 3 bases, with 6 bases between them. CDR3 size: 10 residues.

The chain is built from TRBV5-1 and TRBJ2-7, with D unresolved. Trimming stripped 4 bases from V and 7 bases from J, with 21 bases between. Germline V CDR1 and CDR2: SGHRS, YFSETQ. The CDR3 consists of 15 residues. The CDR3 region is CASSQGPGPGWEQYF. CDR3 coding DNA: TGCGCCAGCAGCCAAGGCCCGGGCCCTGGATGGGAGCAGTACTTC.

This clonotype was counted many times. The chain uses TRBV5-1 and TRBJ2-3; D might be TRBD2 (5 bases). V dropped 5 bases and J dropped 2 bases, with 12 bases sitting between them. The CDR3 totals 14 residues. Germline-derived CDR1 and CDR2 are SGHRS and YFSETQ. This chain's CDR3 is CASSSRRVTDTQYF. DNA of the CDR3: TGCGCCAGCAGTTCTCGGCGGGTCACAGATACGCAGTATTTT.

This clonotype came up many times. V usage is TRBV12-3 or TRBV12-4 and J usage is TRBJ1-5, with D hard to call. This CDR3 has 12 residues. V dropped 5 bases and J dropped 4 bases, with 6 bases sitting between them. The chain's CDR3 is CASSAGNQPQHF. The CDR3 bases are TGTGCCAGCAGTGCGGGAAATCAGCCCCAGCATTTT.

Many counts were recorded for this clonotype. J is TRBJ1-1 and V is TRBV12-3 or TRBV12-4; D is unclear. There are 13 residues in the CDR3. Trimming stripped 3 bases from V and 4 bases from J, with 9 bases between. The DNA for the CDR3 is TGTGCCAGCAGTTTCGGCGGACCCACTGAAGCTTTCTTT. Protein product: CASSFGGPTEAFF.

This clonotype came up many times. This chain's CDR3 is CASAARDRLQETQYF. The CDR3 DNA follows: TGTGCCAGCGCGGCCCGGGACAGACTTCAAGAGACCCAGTACTTC. This chain connects TRBV12-3 or TRBV12-4 to TRBJ2-5; 7 bases fit TRBD1. This CDR3 is 15 amino acids long. Trimming took 8 bases from V and 2 from J; bases not matched to a gene: 11.

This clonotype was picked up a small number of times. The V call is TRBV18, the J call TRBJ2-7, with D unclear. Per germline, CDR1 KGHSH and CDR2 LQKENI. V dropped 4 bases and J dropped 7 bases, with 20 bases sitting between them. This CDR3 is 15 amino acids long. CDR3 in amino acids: CASSQLTAGTSEQYV. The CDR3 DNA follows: TGTGCCAGCTCACAACTAACGGCAGGCACCTCTGAGCAGTACGTC.

Written as DNA, the CDR3 is TGCGCCAGCAGTTTAGGCGCCTCGTGGGGAGAGACCCAGTACTTC. It encodes CASSLGASWGETQYF. The chain employs TRBV5-1 and TRBJ2-5, with D hard to call. Germline loops: CDR1 SGHRS, CDR2 YFSETQ. V was cut by 5 bases and J by 4 bases, with 18 bases left in between. The CDR3 has 15 amino acids.

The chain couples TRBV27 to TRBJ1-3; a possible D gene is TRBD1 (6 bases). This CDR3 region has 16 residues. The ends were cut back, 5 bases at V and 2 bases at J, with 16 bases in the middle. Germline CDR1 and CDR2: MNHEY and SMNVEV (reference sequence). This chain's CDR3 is CASSHRAHRPGNTIYF. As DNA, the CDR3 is TGTGCCAGCAGTCACAGGGCCCACCGCCCTGGAAACACCATATATTTT.